The sequence of this T cell receptor (beta chain) was determined in a study of identical twins. Each CDR3 protein gets one entry after TCRdb re-called the 5' RACE reads with MiXCR. The data hold 200,000 or so distinct CDR3 sequences, with roughly 15% observed a single time. General observations from the study: Models underestimated out-of-frame TCR alpha sharing in monozygotic twins. Insertions were reduced in abundant cord blood beta clonotypes but not in memory repertoires.

Germline V gene lookup returns CDR1 MNHEY and CDR2 SMNVEV (reference sequence). Trimming stripped 5 bases from V and 2 bases from J, with 19 bases between. This CDR3 contains 16 residues. To note about this clonotype: The antigen is unknown.

This sample was shared with a second study, whose subject was T cells expressing NK-cell markers. According to that study: Dominant NKG2C+ clonotypes accounted for 1.0-7.0% of CD8+ T cells in about six donors.

Source material: CD8+ T cells sorted from blood. This sequence originates from a woman aged 18-29 years in good health. The chain links TRBV27 to TRBJ2-7; tentative D call: TRBD2 (5 bases). The CDR3 region is CASSTQTEGEPYEQYF. Written as DNA, the CDR3 is TGTGCCAGCAGTACCCAGACCGAGGGAGAGCCCTACGAGCAGTACTTC.